This TCR beta chain was sequenced for a study of T cells in Graves' hyperthyroidism and ophthalmopathy. Study-wide findings and caveats: Appearing also in blood were most of the thyroid clonotypes expanded above 0.001.

RNA transcripts were the template for amplifying TCR beta CDR3 regions. The HTBI primer set was used in a first-round RT-PCR of the TCR CDR3. TCRdb used MiXCR to reprocess the multiplex PCR reads, holding one entry per CDR3 protein. The sample shows about 770,000 distinct CDR3 sequences, over 15% of them seen only once. Germline V gives CDR1 DFQATT, CDR2 SNEGSKA (reference sequence). The CDR3 totals 15 residues. Deletions cut 3 bases from V and 2 bases from J, with 13 bases between. Patients aged 18 to 65 with hyperthyroidism were newly diagnosed, with duration under 2 months. Blood was sampled at initial diagnosis of hyperthyroidism, prior to onset of any ophthalmopathy symptoms. To note about this clonotype: No antigen is known for it.

The chain is built from TRBV20-1 and TRBJ2-2; D remains ambiguous. Sequences were obtained from blood. This receptor was taken from a woman aged 45-59 years with Graves' hyperthyroidism that later progressed to Graves' ophthalmopathy. The CDR3 DNA follows: TGCAGTGCTAGCCTTCTGGCCGCAAACACCGGGGAGCTGTTTTTT. It is translated as CSASLLAANTGELFF.